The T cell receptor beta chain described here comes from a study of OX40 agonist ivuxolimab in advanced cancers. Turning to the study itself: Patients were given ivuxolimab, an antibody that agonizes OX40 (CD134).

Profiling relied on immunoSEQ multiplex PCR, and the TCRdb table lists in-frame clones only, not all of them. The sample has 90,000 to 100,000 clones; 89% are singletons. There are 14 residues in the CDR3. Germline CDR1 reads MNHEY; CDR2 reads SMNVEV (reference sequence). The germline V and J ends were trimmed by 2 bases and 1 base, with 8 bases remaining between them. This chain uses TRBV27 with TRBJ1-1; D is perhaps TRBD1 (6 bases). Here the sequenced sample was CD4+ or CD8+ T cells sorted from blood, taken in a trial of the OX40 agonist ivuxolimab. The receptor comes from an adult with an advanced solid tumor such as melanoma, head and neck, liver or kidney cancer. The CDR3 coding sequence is TGTGCCAGCAGTTTAGGGACAACGAACACTGAAGCTTTCTTT. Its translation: CASSLGTTNTEAFF.